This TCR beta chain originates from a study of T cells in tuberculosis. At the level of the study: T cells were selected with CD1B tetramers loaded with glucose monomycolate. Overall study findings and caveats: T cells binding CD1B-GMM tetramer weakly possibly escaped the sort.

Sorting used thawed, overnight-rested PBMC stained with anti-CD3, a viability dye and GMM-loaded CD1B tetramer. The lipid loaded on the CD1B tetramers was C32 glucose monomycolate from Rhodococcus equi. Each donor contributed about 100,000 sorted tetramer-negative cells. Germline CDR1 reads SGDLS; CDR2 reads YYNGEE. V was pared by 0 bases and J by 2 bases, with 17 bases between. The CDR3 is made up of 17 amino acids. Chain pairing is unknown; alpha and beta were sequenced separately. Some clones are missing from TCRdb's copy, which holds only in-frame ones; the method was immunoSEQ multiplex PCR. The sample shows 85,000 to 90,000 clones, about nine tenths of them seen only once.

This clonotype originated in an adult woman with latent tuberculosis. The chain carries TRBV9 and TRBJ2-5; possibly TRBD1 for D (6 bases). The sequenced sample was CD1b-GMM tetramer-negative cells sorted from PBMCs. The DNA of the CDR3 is TGTGCCAGCAGCGTAGGTATACAGGGACCAACACAAGAGACCCAGTACTTC. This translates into CASSVGIQGPTQETQYF.